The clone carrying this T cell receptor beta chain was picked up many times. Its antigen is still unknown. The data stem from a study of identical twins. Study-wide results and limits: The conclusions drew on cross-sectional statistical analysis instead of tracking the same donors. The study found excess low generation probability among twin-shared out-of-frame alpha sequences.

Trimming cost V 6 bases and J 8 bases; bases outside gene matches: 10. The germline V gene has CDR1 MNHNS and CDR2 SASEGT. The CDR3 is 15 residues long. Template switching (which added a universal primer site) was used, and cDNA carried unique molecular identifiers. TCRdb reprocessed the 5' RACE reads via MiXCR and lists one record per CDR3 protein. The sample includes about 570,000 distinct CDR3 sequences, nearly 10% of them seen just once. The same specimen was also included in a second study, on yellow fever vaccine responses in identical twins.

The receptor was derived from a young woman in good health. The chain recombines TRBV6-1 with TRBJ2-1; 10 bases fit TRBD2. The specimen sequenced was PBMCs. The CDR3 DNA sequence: TGTGCCAGCAGCCTAGCGGGGGCCTTATACCATGAGCAGTTCTTC. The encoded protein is CASSLAGALYHEQFF.